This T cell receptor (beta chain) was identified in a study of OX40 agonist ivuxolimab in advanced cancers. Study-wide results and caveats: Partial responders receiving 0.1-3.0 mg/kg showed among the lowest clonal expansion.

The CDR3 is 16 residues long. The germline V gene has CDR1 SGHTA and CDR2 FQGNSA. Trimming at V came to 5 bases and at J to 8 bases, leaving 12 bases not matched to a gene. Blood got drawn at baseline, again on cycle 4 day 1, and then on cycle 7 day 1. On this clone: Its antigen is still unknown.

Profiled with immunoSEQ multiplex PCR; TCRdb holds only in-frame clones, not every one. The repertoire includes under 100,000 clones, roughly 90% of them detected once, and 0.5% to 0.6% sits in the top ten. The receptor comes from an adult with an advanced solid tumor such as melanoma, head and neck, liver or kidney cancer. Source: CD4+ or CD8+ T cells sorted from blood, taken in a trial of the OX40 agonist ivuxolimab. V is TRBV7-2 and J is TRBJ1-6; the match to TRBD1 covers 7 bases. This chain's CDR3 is CASSLLLGGWHSPLHF. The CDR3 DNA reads TGTGCCAGCAGCCTCCTTTTAGGGGGCTGGCATTCACCCCTCCACTTT.